This TCR beta chain was observed in a study of T cells after yellow fever vaccination. Study-wide background: Preparing low-cell-number fractions relied on SMART-Seq v4 Ultra Low Input. Whole-study results and caveats: Reappearance after the booster was seen for most primary-vaccination clones, at approximately 97% CD4 and 80% to 90% CD8. High-abundance clonotypes from the bulk population could contaminate FACS-sorted repertoires.

Germline V gene data show CDR1 as SGHRS and CDR2 as YFSETQ. The CDR3 extends over 14 amino acids. V was pared by 3 bases and J by 9 bases, with 17 bases between. This clonotype was recorded many times. Its antigen is not known. 5'RACE template switching produced TCR cDNA carrying a universal primer site and UMIs. TCRdb used MiXCR to reprocess the 5' RACE reads, holding one entry per CDR3 protein. This sample yields under 700,000 distinct CDR3 sequences, of which about a sixth are seen a single time; about 18% belongs to the top ten. The sequence was collected from a man aged 18 to 29 who received the YFV17D yellow fever vaccine. J is TRBJ2-3 and V is TRBV5-1; D uncertain. Source: PBMCs, taken 4 to 6 days after the first yellow fever vaccination. The DNA of the CDR3 is TGCGCCAGCAGCTCCCAAGGTCCGGCAGGAACGCAGTATTTT. Protein: CASSSQGPAGTQYF.